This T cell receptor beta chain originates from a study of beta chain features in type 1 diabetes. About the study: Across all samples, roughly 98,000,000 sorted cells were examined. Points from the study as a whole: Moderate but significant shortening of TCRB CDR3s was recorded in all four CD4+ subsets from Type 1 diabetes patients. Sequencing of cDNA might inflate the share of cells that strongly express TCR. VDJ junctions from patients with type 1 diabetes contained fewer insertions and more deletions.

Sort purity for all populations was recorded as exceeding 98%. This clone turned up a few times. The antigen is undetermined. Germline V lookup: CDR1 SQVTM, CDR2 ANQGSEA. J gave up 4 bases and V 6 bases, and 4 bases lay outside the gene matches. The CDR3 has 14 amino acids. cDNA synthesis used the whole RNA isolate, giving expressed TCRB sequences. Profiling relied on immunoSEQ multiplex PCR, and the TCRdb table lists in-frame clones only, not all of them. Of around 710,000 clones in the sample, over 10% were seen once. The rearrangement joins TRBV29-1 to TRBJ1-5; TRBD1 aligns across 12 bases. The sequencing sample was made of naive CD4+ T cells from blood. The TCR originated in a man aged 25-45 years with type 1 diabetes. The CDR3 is CSVGDRGLNQPQHF. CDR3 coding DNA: TGCAGCGTGGGGGACAGGGGGCTTAATCAGCCCCAGCATTTT.